This record looks at one T cell receptor (beta chain) sequence and its context. Its antigen is not identified. Using its own MiXCR run on the 5' RACE reads, TCRdb lists one record per CDR3 protein. The repertoire has roughly 380,000 distinct CDR3 sequences, about 28% of them found once; the top ten carry 5.5% to 7%. The CDR3 consists of 13 residues. Germline values: CDR1 LGHNA, CDR2 YSLEER. The germline V and J ends were trimmed by 1 base and 9 bases, with 12 bases remaining between them. The donors were healthy female monozygous twins, three pairs in total. These data originate in a study of identical twins' blood T cells. Study results and caveats: Twins shared about as many clonotypes as their cloneset sizes predicted. Environmental influences on twin similarity could not be excluded. Abundant TCRbeta CDR3s overlapped more between twins than with unrelated donors.

The gene calls are TRBV4-3 and TRBJ1-1; D is unclear. Material for sequencing was PBMCs. The clonotype originates from a woman aged 18 to 49 in good health. In DNA, the CDR3 is TGCGCCAGCAGCCAAGCGGTAACAGCTCAAGCTTTCTTT. Translating it yields CASSQAVTAQAFF.